Reported below is one T cell receptor beta chain. This clonotype was observed at least ten times. Its antigen is currently not known. Base qualities are missing; no much larger clone stands one base away. The data stem from a study of T cells in Graves' hyperthyroidism and ophthalmopathy (dated 2019 in TCRdb). With regard to the full study: Peripheral blood was collected at initial diagnosis, before any treatment. Thyroid tissue and blood T-cell repertoires from six Graves' hyperthyroidism patients were also compared in the study. The paper describes TCR Vbeta CDR3 sequencing of about 140 peripheral blood samples, made up of roughly 40 ophthalmopathy patients, approximately 73 hyperthyroidism patients and roughly 17 progressor patients. For training and testing, the 110 or so patients in the discovery cohort were randomly divided in a 7:3 ratio. After blood sampling, hyperthyroidism patients were treated with methimazole at a starting dose of 30 mg daily, and ophthalmopathy patients were treated with high-dose intravenous methylprednisolone. TCR V-J signatures able to tell the groups apart were searched for in a discovery cohort of approximately 95 patients, of whom about 40 had Graves' ophthalmopathy and roughly 59 had stable Graves' hyperthyroidism. Whether ophthalmopathy could be predicted prospectively was tested in an independent validation cohort made up of roughly 20 hyperthyroidism patients plus 17 patients who later progressed to ophthalmopathy.

Summary of the overall study and its limitations: Blood samples also contained most of the expanded thyroid clonotypes (frequency above 0.001), which suggests that blood repertoires may reflect thyroid immune responses. A 13 V-J signature model separated ophthalmopathy from stable hyperthyroidism, with approximately 87% sensitivity and about 81% specificity in cross-validation and 80%/75% in testing. In validation, the model predicted progression to ophthalmopathy a median of roughly 6.5 months before onset, with over 60% sensitivity and roughly 79% specificity. Sample size was not statistically predetermined, and blinding of investigators to group allocation was not performed.

The trim is 5 bases for V and 1 base for J, with a gap of 8 bases between the germline ends. According to the germline V gene, CDR1 reads KGHSH and CDR2 reads LQKENI. The cysteine opens and the phenylalanine closes a CDR3 of 13 amino acids. The read is trimmed to its CDR3 DNA, 39 bases read in frame from base 1. In the ophthalmopathy patients, disease was moderately to severely active, with a Clinical Activity Score of 3 or more, a NOSPECS grade of 4 or more, and a duration of less than 3 months. Exclusion was applied to patients with uncontrolled infections, other autoimmune diseases, pregnancy or lactation. Diagnoses were based on clinical symptoms, serum thyroxine and TRAb, thyroid ultrasound and orbital computed tomography. PBMCs were isolated from more than 9 ml of fresh peripheral blood by Ficoll-Paque density gradient centrifugation. Total RNA was extracted with Trizol reagent, and quality was checked on an Agilent 2100 Bioanalyzer.

The TCR beta CDR3 regions were amplified from RNA transcripts. The first round of RT-PCR for the TCR CDR3 was performed with the HTBI primer set and the Qiagen OneStep RT-PCR kit. Libraries were constructed in a second round of multiplex PCR, after which size selection and purification were carried out. Sequencing of the libraries was done on an Illumina HiSeq2000 using paired-end 100 bp reads. Per the original workflow: SOAPnuke was used to process the raw data, removing reads that contained adapters or uncalled bases, had a mean Phred below 15, or lacked an exact match to the constant primer or identifier. COPE v1.2.5 was used to merge high-quality paired reads, and clonotypes were defined as unique nucleotide sequences. MiTCR v1.1 was used to align the clonotypes against IMGT TRBV, TRBD and TRBJ reference segments. Analysis was restricted to V-J combinations with a frequency above 0.0001, which covered roughly 99% of repertoires. The TCS score was defined as F50 (clonal expansion) divided by E x V (chaos), with BLOSUM62-based TCRdist calculated between CDR3 peptides within each V-J. Welch's t-statistics and random forest reduced several hundred V-J features to roughly 13, which were used in a naive Bayes classifier (R e1071). The public reads were reprocessed in TCRdb via fastp at Q25 and MiXCR, keeping in-frame beta chains. For every CDR3 protein sequence, its rows merge into one entry that carries the most common genes and DNA. TCRdb's processing, not the authors' own work, is the source of the V and J calls. The table for this sample lists some 570,000 distinct CDR3 sequences; 17% of them were counted only once. The ten largest make up approximately 15% of the sample.

The chain links TRBV18 with TRBJ1-1, with a weak D call of TRBD1 (5 bases match). The receptor's source is a woman aged 18 to 35 with Graves' ophthalmopathy. The material sequenced was blood. The CDR3 here reads CASSSGGNTEAFF. The sequence in DNA is TGTGCCAGCTCATCCGGGGGGAACACTGAAGCTTTCTTT. The variable domain in full, with residues beyond the CDR3 obtained from the reference TRBV18 and TRBJ1-1 genes, is NAGVMQNPRHLVRRRGQEARLRCSPMKGHSHVYWYRQLPEEGLKFMVYLQKENIIDESGMPKERFSAEFPKEGPSILRIQQVVRGDSAAYFCASSSGGNTEAFFGQGTRLTVV.